This T cell receptor (beta chain) was captured in a study of OX40 agonist ivuxolimab in advanced cancers. Broader study findings: With doses of 0.1-3.0 mg/kg, partial responders showed among the lowest clonal expansion.

CDR1 and CDR2 (germline): KGHSH, LQKENI. This CDR3 contains 14 residues. V lost 2 bases, J lost 2 bases, and 4 bases lay in between. Note on this clone: Antigen specificity is unknown.

Here immunoSEQ multiplex PCR was the method, and the copy in TCRdb shows in-frame clones only, minus some. The table includes roughly 80,000 clones, around 86% detected once. The TCR was taken from an adult with an advanced solid tumor such as melanoma, head and neck, liver or kidney cancer. The sequenced sample was CD4+ or CD8+ T cells sorted from blood, obtained in a trial of the OX40 agonist ivuxolimab. The genes are TRBV18 and TRBJ1-6; D gene unclear. CDR3 residues: CASSPVPYNSPLHF. The CDR3 DNA follows: TGTGCCAGCTCACCAGTCCCCTATAATTCACCCCTCCACTTT.